Following are 31 T cell receptor beta chains from one sample sequenced in a study of T cell clonality in common variable immunodeficiency. General study results and limits: In common variable immunodeficiency, TCR beta chains reportedly carried fewer deletions and N-nucleotide insertions.

No antigens are known for them. Method: immunoSEQ multiplex PCR; TCRdb's copy keeps in-frame clones and lacks some. The table lists about 20,000 clones, with no singletons. Sequencing was done on a sample of peripheral blood mononuclear cells. The receptor set was obtained from a human donor with common variable immunodeficiency.

In its sample, this clone was seen a few times. Read sequence stops 3 residues before the CDR3 end, and the germline J gene provides the missing end. The chain recombines TRBV6-1 with TRBJ1-6; the match to TRBD1 covers 10 bases. V shed 3 bases and J 6 bases; nucleotides not matched to a gene: 2. This CDR3 is 15 amino acids long. Per germline, CDR1 MNHNS and CDR2 SASEGT. The CDR3 sequence is CASSEGDRGNSPLHF. CDR3 DNA (partial): TGTGCCAGCAGTGAGGGGGACAGGGGTAATTCACCC.

In its sample, this clone was seen a few times. The read stops 3 residues short of the end of the CDR3; the missing end is completed from the germline J gene. J is TRBJ2-7 and V is TRBV7-9; D may be TRBD1 (5 bases). Germline V lookup: CDR1 SEHNR, CDR2 FQNEAQ (reference sequence). The length of the CDR3 is 13 residues. Between the trimmed V and J ends, which lost 10 bases and 2 bases, there was a span of 15 bases. CDR3 bases read: TGTGCCACCTCACCTACAGGAACCTACGAG. It encodes CATSPTGTYE. The whole CDR3 sequence is CATSPTGTYEQYF.

As regards this clone: The CDR3 end falls 3 residues outside the read, so it is completed with the germline J gene. V is TRBV29-1 and J is TRBJ2-5; D may be TRBD1 (6 bases). V was clipped by 7 bases and J by 3 bases, with 18 bases between them. This CDR3 has 14 amino acids. Per the germline V gene, CDR1 is SQVTM and CDR2 is ANQGSEA. The CDR3 spells CSGSRATGEETQYF. The covered CDR3 bases are TGCAGCGGCTCGAGAGCGACAGGTGAAGAGACC.

CDR3 sequence reads: CAWSVQASYEQYF. The sequenced part of the CDR3 DNA is TGTGCCTGGAGTGTACAGGCATCCTACGAG. The rearrangement uses TRBV30 and TRBJ2-7; D perhaps matches TRBD1 (5 bases). The read ends 3 residues shy of where the CDR3 ends; the end is completed using the germline J gene. V lost 0 bases, J lost 1 base, and 7 bases lay in between. This CDR3 is built from 13 residues. Germline V CDR1 and CDR2: GTSNPN, SVGIG (reference sequence).

Points on this clone: The sequenced fragment ends 3 residues before the CDR3 boundary, so the rest is inferred from the germline J gene. V gene TRBV19 combines with J gene TRBJ2-7; D unresolved. CDR1 and CDR2 (germline): LNHDA, SQIVND (reference sequence). Trimming took 9 bases from V and 2 from J, leaving 8 bases between them. The CDR3 covers 11 residues. CDR3 protein: CARTAAYEQYF. The sequenced CDR3 bases are TGTGCCAGGACCGCGGCCTACGAG.

At least ten counts were recorded for this clone. The read gets to within 3 residues of the CDR3 end, and the germline J gene fills in the rest. This chain links TRBV20-1 with TRBJ2-7; the D is unclear. Trimming took 6 bases from V and 0 from J, leaving 15 bases between them. The CDR3 totals 14 residues. Germline loops: CDR1 DFQATT, CDR2 SNEGSKA (reference sequence). The CDR3 loop reads CSAPPLGSSYEQYF. CDR3 bases read: TGCAGTGCCCCCCCTCTTGGCAGCTCCTACGAG.

For this clone: The observed sequence ends 3 residues before the CDR3 terminus, with the missing tail filled in from the germline J gene. The V call is TRBV5-1, the J call TRBJ2-5; the match to TRBD2 covers 10 bases. Germline V gene data show CDR1 as SGHRS and CDR2 as YFSETQ. With V trimmed by 7 bases and J by 3 bases, 6 bases remained unmatched. The CDR3 sequence is 14 residues long. The sequenced part of the CDR3 DNA is TGCGCCAGCTGCCGAGCGGGGGGGGAAGAGACC. Protein: CASCRAGGEET. Given in full, the CDR3 is CASCRAGGEETQYF.

This clone has a handful of counts. The CDR3 extends 3 residues past the end of the read, so its final part is completed from the germline J gene. This sequence joins TRBV7-2 and TRBJ1-2; 7 nucleotides line up with TRBD1. V shed 7 bases and J 2 bases; nucleotides not matched to a gene: 7. The CDR3 is 14 amino acids. Germline V gene sequence: CDR1 SGHTA, CDR2 FQGNSA. CDR3 DNA, as far as it was read: TGTGCCAGCAACGGACAGGTGAAAAACTATGGC. The encoded protein is CASNGQVKNYG. From start to end, the CDR3 is CASNGQVKNYGYTF.

As for this clone: The read terminates 3 residues ahead of where the CDR3 ends, so the germline J gene completes it. The rearrangement links TRBV6-2 or TRBV6-3 to TRBJ2-3, with D unclear. V was shortened by 2 bases and J by 3 bases, with 6 bases between the two germline ends. The CDR3 length is 13 residues. Per the germline V gene, CDR1 is MNHEY and CDR2 is SVGEGT. The CDR3: CASSYTETDTQYF. The DNA read from the CDR3 is TGTGCCAGCAGTTACACAGAAACAGATACG.

With respect to this clone: The read halts 3 residues ahead of the CDR3 end, with the missing end drawn from the germline J gene. V gene TRBV7-2 combines with J gene TRBJ2-7, with 10 bases matching TRBD1. The CDR3 contains 14 residues. The junction had 9 bases not matched to a gene; V was cut back by 8 bases and J by 5 bases. Per the germline V gene, CDR1 is SGHTA and CDR2 is FQGNSA. CDR3 DNA, as far as it was read: TGTGCCAGCTGTATGGGACAGGGGAGGAACGAG. As protein: CASCMGQGRNE. The full CDR3 is CASCMGQGRNEQYF.

Worth noting for this clone: The read ends 3 residues shy of where the CDR3 ends; the end is completed using the germline J gene. This chain uses TRBV7-6 with TRBJ2-5, with 11 bases fitting TRBD2. CDR3 length: 18 amino acids. Germline V lookup: CDR1 SGHVS, CDR2 FNYEAQ. The V segment lost 5 bases and the J segment 0 bases; nucleotides outside the gene matches: 11. CDR3 loop: CASSGPGTSGDNQETQYF. CDR3 DNA, as far as it was read: TGTGCCAGCAGCGGACCCGGGACTAGCGGTGACAACCAAGAGACC.

On this clone: The read terminates 3 residues ahead of where the CDR3 ends, so the germline J gene completes it. The chain links TRBV2 to TRBJ1-2; 7 bases are shared with TRBD1. The CDR3 extends over 15 amino acids. V shed 10 bases and J 4 bases; nucleotides not matched to a gene: 15. Germline lookup yields CDR1 SNHLY and CDR2 FYNNEI. CDR3 DNA, as far as it was read: TGTGCCACCGCGGGACAGCAAACCCGAACCTATGGC. Protein sequence: CATAGQQTRTYG. Given in full, the CDR3 is CATAGQQTRTYGYTF.

Comment on this clone: Sequencing ends 3 residues short of the CDR3 end; the germline J gene provides the rest. The chain uses TRBV19 and TRBJ2-3; a weak D match, TRBD2 (6 bases). Deletions cut 0 bases from V and 0 bases from J, with 10 bases between. This CDR3 region has 16 residues. Looked up from germline, CDR1 is LNHDA and CDR2 is SQIVND (reference sequence). Partial CDR3 DNA: TGTGCCAGTAGTATAGATCGGGGGACTAGCACAGATACG. It yields the protein CASSIDRGTSTDT. The entire CDR3 reads CASSIDRGTSTDTQYF.

As concerns this clone: The CDR3 is cut off 3 residues early in the read; its end comes from the germline J gene. The chain has TRBV19 and TRBJ2-7, with 12 bases that match TRBD2. Trimming at V came to 5 bases and at J to 0 bases, leaving 5 bases not matched to a gene. This CDR3 region has 16 residues. Looked up from germline, CDR1 is LNHDA and CDR2 is SQIVND (reference sequence). The CDR3 bases that were read are TGTGCCAGTAGTGCACCGACTAGCGGGAGCTCCTACGAG. It specifies CASSAPTSGSSYE. The entire CDR3 sequence reads CASSAPTSGSSYEQYF.

This clone was seen a handful of times. The sequenced fragment ends 3 residues before the CDR3 boundary, so the rest is inferred from the germline J gene. The chain couples TRBV7-2 to TRBJ1-2, with D perhaps TRBD1 (6 bases). Germline-derived CDR1 and CDR2 are SGHTA and FQGNSA. Trimming shortened V by 5 bases and J by 7 bases, and 11 bases separated the two germline ends. The CDR3 consists of 12 residues. The CDR3 protein is CASSKGEGGYTF. CDR3 DNA (partial): TGTGCCAGCAGCAAGGGGGAGGGTGGC.

Ten or more counts support this clone. The CDR3 goes on 3 residues after the read ends, and that part is filled in from the germline J gene. J is TRBJ2-1 and V is TRBV29-1; D uncertain. Deletions cut 5 bases from V and 0 bases from J, with 14 bases between. The CDR3 spans 15 residues. CDR1 is SQVTM, CDR2 ANQGSEA, per germline. The CDR3 reads CSVRKRGGSYNEQFF. The CDR3 DNA, read in part, is TGCAGCGTTCGGAAGCGAGGCGGCTCCTACAATGAG.

This clone was seen a handful of times. This chain's CDR3 is CASSLAGGGAYTQYF. CDR3 DNA, as far as it was read: TGTGCCAGCAGCTTAGCTGGCGGGGGGGCTTATACG. This chain connects TRBV7-2 to TRBJ2-3; 9 nucleotides align to TRBD2. The sequenced fragment ends 3 residues before the CDR3 boundary, so the rest is inferred from the germline J gene. CDR3 size: 15 residues. J was trimmed by 7 bases and V by 0 bases; bases with no gene match: 5. Germline V gene lookup returns CDR1 SGHTA and CDR2 FQGNSA.

CDR3 residues: CASSRQAEAFF. The CDR3 bases that were read are TGTGCCAGCAGCAGACAGGCTGAA. The chain carries TRBV7-9 and TRBJ1-1; weak D call: TRBD1 (6 bases). The read terminates 3 residues ahead of where the CDR3 ends, so the germline J gene completes it. The germline V and J ends were trimmed by 5 bases and 6 bases, with 7 bases remaining between them. The germline CDR1 and CDR2 sequences are SEHNR and FQNEAQ (reference sequence). The CDR3 runs 11 residues. Full variable domain (remainder filled in from reference TRBV7-9 and TRBJ1-1): DTGVSQNPRHKITKRGQNVTFRCDPISEHNRLYWYRQTLGQGPEFLTYFQNEAQLEKSRLLSDRFSAERPKGSFSTLEIQRTEQGDSAMYLCASSRQAEAFFGQGTRLTVV.

This clone was found a few times. The DNA ends 3 residues before the CDR3 does, and the rest of the CDR3 is filled in from the germline J gene. The rearrangement joins TRBV7-6 to TRBJ2-5; tentative D call: TRBD2 (7 bases). CDR3 length equals 15 residues. Germline V gives CDR1 SGHVS, CDR2 FNYEAQ. Deletions cut 1 base from V and 5 bases from J, with 14 bases between. Here the CDR3 reads CASSLVGGGDETQYF. The DNA read from the CDR3 is TGTGCCAGCAGCTTAGTGGGGGGGGGCGACGAGACC. Variable domain in full (rest from reference TRBV7-6 and TRBJ2-5): GAGVSQSPRYKVTKRGQDVALRCDPISGHVSLYWYRQALGQGPEFLTYFNYEAQQDKSGLPNDRFSAERPEGSISTLTIQRTEQRDSAMYRCASSLVGGGDETQYFGPGTRLLVL.

To note about this clone: The read ends 3 residues shy of where the CDR3 ends; the end is completed using the germline J gene. The chain couples TRBV19 to TRBJ2-5; possibly TRBD1 for D (6 bases). This CDR3 contains 15 residues. The ends were cut back, 0 bases at V and 5 bases at J, with 13 bases in the middle. Germline V gives CDR1 LNHDA, CDR2 SQIVND (reference sequence). CDR3 in amino acids: CASSIDPGVGETQYF. Partial CDR3 DNA: TGTGCCAGTAGTATAGATCCAGGGGTGGGGGAGACC.

This clone has only a few counts. The DNA ends 3 residues before the CDR3 does, and the rest of the CDR3 is filled in from the germline J gene. V usage is TRBV18 and J usage is TRBJ1-2, with 7 bases identical to TRBD1. CDR3 length: 15 residues. Looked up from germline, CDR1 is KGHSH and CDR2 is LQKENI. Losses at the gene ends were 4 bases for V and 3 bases for J; bases not matched to a gene: 8. The sequenced CDR3 bases are TGTGCCAGCTCACTTAGAACAGGGGCGGACTATGGC. Protein: CASSLRTGADYG. The full CDR3 protein reads CASSLRTGADYGYTF.

This clone has just a few counts. The CDR3: CASTRTGTYNSPLHF. CDR3 DNA (partial): TGTGCCAGCACCAGGACGGGGACCTATAATTCACCC. The J gene is TRBJ1-6, the V gene TRBV6-2 or TRBV6-3; no clear D gene. The read gets to within 3 residues of the CDR3 end, and the germline J gene fills in the rest. The V end was cut by 7 bases, the J end by 2 bases, with 12 bases between. This CDR3 has 15 residues. Germline CDR1 and CDR2: MNHEY and SVGEGT.

This clone was picked up a small number of times. With the read ending 3 residues before the CDR3 end, the germline J gene is used to fill in that end. This chain connects TRBV6-2 or TRBV6-3 to TRBJ2-3; possibly TRBD2 for D (6 bases). The CDR3 runs 16 residues. The V gene's germline CDR1 is MNHEY and CDR2 SVGEGT. Trimming left V 6 bases short and J 5 bases short, with 21 bases between. CDR3 amino acids: CASRSAGTSTGDTQYF. The sequenced part of the CDR3 DNA is TGTGCCAGCAGGTCCGCCGGGACTTCTACGGGAGATACG.

This clone is medium-sized. Read sequence stops 3 residues before the CDR3 end, and the germline J gene provides the missing end. The chain recombines TRBV9 with TRBJ2-1; D is possibly TRBD1 or TRBD2 (7 bases each). The germline gives CDR1 SGDLS, CDR2 YYNGEE. CDR3 length equals 21 residues. V lost 0 bases and J 4 bases, leaving 29 bases between the germline ends. The CDR3 spells CASSVGLMTGNLAGVYNEQFF. The sequenced CDR3 bases are TGTGCCAGCAGCGTAGGGCTTATGACAGGGAATTTGGCGGGAGTATACAATGAG.

CDR3: CASSGGGGARETQYF. CDR3 DNA (partial): TGTGCCAGCAGTGGTGGCGGGGGGGCCCGTGAGACC. V and J are TRBV2 and TRBJ2-5; 9 positions agree with TRBD2. The CDR3 end falls 3 residues outside the read, so it is completed with the germline J gene. This CDR3 region has 15 residues. J gave up 5 bases and V 4 bases, and 8 bases lay outside the gene matches. Per the germline V gene, CDR1 is SNHLY and CDR2 is FYNNEI.

In this sample, this clone turned up a few times. The read terminates 3 residues before the CDR3 end, so the remaining end is supplied by the germline J gene. The rearrangement joins TRBV19 to TRBJ2-6, with D possibly being TRBD1 (6 bases). The CDR3 runs to 16 residues. V lost 5 bases and J lost 2, with 13 bases in between. Germline V gives CDR1 LNHDA, CDR2 SQIVND (reference sequence). CDR3 sequence: CASSVTGKAGANVLTF. The DNA read from the CDR3 is TGTGCCAGTAGTGTTACAGGGAAGGCTGGGGCCAACGTC. The full variable domain, rest sourced from reference TRBV19 and TRBJ2-6, is DGGITQSPKYLFRKEGQNVTLSCEQNLNHDAMYWYRQDPGQGLRLIYYSQIVNDFQKGDIAEGYSVSREKKESFPLTVTSAQKNPTAFYLCASSVTGKAGANVLTFGAGSRLTVL.

As concerns this clone: The CDR3 goes on 3 residues after the read ends, and that part is filled in from the germline J gene. This chain joins TRBV19 and TRBJ2-3, with 9 bases fitting TRBD1. Germline V gives CDR1 LNHDA, CDR2 SQIVND (reference sequence). V shed 8 bases, J shed 6 bases, and the junction held 12 bases outside the gene matches. This CDR3 region has 15 residues. The sequenced CDR3 bases are TGTGCCAGTTCGCCCGTGGGACAGGGCGGGGATACG. This codes for CASSPVGQGGDT. The whole CDR3 sequence reads CASSPVGQGGDTQYF.

This clone appeared a few times. The read stops 3 residues short of the end of the CDR3; the missing end is completed from the germline J gene. The chain links TRBV7-2 to TRBJ1-2; D may be TRBD1 (5 bases). CDR3 length equals 15 residues. The V end was cut by 5 bases, the J end by 4 bases, with 17 bases between. Germline lookup yields CDR1 SGHTA and CDR2 FQGNSA. CDR3 region: CASSPRSRQGYGYTF. The CDR3 DNA, read in part, is TGTGCCAGCAGCCCCCGCTCGCGGCAGGGCTATGGC. The whole variable domain, remainder taken from reference TRBV7-2 and TRBJ1-2, is GAGVSQSPSNKVTEKGKDVELRCDPISGHTALYWYRQSLGQGLEFLIYFQGNSAPDKSGLPSDRFSAERTGGSVSTLTIQRTQQEDSAVYLCASSPRSRQGYGYTFGSGTRLTVV.

This clone was counted between two and nine times. The read gets to within 3 residues of the CDR3 end, and the germline J gene fills in the rest. The gene calls are TRBV18 and TRBJ1-1, with D hard to call. The V and J ends lost 5 bases and 1 base respectively, with 5 bases between them. Germline V lookup: CDR1 KGHSH, CDR2 LQKENI. The length of the CDR3 is 12 residues. The CDR3 DNA, read in part, is TGTGCCAGCTCAAGGCAGAACACTGAA. Residues: CASSRQNTE. The CDR3 reads in full as CASSRQNTEAFF. The whole variable domain, remainder taken from reference TRBV18 and TRBJ1-1, is NAGVMQNPRHLVRRRGQEARLRCSPMKGHSHVYWYRQLPEEGLKFMVYLQKENIIDESGMPKERFSAEFPKEGPSILRIQQVVRGDSAAYFCASSRQNTEAFFGQGTRLTVV.

Turning to this clone: The sequenced fragment ends 3 residues before the CDR3 boundary, so the rest is inferred from the germline J gene. The rearrangement links TRBV30 to TRBJ1-2; D possibly corresponds to TRBD1 (6 bases). Germline V gene data show CDR1 as GTSNPN and CDR2 as SVGIG (reference sequence). The CDR3 sequence is 13 residues long. The CDR3 is CAWSLPTGTSYTF. CDR3 DNA (partial): TGTGCCTGGAGTCTGCCGACAGGTACAAGC.

This clone showed up just a few times. The read terminates 3 residues ahead of where the CDR3 ends, so the germline J gene completes it. V and J are TRBV18 and TRBJ1-2; D unclear. The CDR3 spans 12 residues. The germline V gene encodes CDR1 KGHSH and CDR2 LQKENI. The V end was cut by 6 bases, the J end by 7 bases, with 12 bases between. The sequenced part of the CDR3 DNA is TGTGCCAGCTCCCAGGTGTTGCGTGGC. Translating it yields CASSQVLRG. The CDR3 in its entirety is CASSQVLRGYTF.